This T cell receptor beta chain was captured in a study of control samples from healthy donors and cancer patients. Sequencing used immunoSEQ multiplex PCR; TCRdb keeps in-frame clones, though not all of them. Of more than 95,000 clones listed, around 92% are singletons. The sequence derives from an older man with head and neck cancer. Material: PBMCs.

The CDR3 sequence: CASSVDRTSGRTPNTGELFF. The DNA of the CDR3 is TGTGCCAGCAGCGTAGATCGGACTAGCGGGAGGACTCCTAACACCGGGGAGCTGTTTTTT. The V call is TRBV9, the J call TRBJ2-2; TRBD2 aligns across 14 bases. In germline, CDR1 is SGDLS, CDR2 YYNGEE. There are 20 residues in the CDR3. V gave up 0 bases and J gave up 2 bases; unmatched junction bases: 9.